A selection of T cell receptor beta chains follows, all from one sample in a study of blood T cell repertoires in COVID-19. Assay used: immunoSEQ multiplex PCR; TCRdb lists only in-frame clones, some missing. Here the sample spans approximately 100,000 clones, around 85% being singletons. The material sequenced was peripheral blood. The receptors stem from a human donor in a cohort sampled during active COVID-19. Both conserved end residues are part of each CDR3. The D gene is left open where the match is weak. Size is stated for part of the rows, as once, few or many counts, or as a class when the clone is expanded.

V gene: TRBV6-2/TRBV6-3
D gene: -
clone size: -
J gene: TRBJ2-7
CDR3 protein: CASSYPRQLLVYEQYF
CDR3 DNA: TGTGCCAGCAGTTACCCCCGACAGTTGCTAGTTTACGAGCAGTACTTC

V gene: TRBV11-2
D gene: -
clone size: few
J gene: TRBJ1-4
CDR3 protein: CASSTPRRRLTLNEKLFF
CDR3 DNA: TGTGCCAGCAGCACCCCCCGCAGGAGACTAACCCTTAATGAAAAACTGTTTTTT

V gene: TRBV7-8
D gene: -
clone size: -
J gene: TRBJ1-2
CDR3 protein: CASSLVGGPLGYGYTF
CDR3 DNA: TGTGCCAGCAGCTTAGTCGGGGGACCCCTTGGATATGGCTACACCTTC

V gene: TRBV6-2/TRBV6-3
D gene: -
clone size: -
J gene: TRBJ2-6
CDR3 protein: CASSWGLSGANVLTF
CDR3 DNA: TGTGCCAGCAGTTGGGGACTCTCTGGGGCCAACGTCCTGACTTTC

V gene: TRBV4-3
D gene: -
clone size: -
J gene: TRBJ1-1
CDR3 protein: CASSQDESRNTEAFF
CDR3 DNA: TGCGCCAGCAGCCAAGATGAGAGTCGGAACACTGAAGCTTTCTTT

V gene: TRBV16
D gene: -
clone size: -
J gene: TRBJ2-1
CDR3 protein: CASSQSGTMSEQFF
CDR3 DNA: TGTGCCAGCAGCCAATCGGGGACAATGAGTGAGCAGTTCTTC

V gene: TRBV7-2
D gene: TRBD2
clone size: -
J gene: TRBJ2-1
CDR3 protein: CASSLNSGGYSSYNEQFF
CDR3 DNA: TGTGCCAGCAGCTTAAACAGCGGGGGGTATAGCTCCTACAATGAGCAGTTCTTC

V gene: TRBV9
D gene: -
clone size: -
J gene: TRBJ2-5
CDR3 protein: CASSVDYSSAQYF
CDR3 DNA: TGTGCCAGCAGCGTAGACTACTCCTCGGCCCAGTACTTC

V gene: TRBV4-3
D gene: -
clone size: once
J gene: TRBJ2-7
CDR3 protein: CASSQDRVGREQYF
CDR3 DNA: TGCGCCAGCAGCCAAGATCGGGTGGGGCGGGAGCAGTACTTC

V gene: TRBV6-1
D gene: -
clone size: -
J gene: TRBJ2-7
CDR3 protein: CASSERPGGLPYEQYF
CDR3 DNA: TGTGCCAGCAGTGAACGGCCGGGGGGCCTCCCCTACGAGCAGTACTTC

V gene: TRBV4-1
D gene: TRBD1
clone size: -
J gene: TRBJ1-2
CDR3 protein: CASSPRMDRINYGYTF
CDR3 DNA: TGCGCCAGCAGCCCTAGGATGGACAGGATAAACTATGGCTACACCTTC

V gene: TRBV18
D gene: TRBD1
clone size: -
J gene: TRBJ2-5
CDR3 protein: CASSLLGQIQETQYF
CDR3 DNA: TGTGCCAGCTCCCTACTGGGACAGATCCAAGAGACCCAGTACTTC

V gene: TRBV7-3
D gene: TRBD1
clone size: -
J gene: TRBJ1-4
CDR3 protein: CASSLDRANEKLFF
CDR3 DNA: TGTGCCAGCAGCTTAGACAGGGCCAATGAAAAACTGTTTTTT

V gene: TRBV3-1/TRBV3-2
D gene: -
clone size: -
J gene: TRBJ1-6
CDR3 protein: CASSQNSGDNSPLHF
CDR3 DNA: TGTGCCAGCAGCCAAAACTCAGGGGACAATTCACCCCTCCACTTT

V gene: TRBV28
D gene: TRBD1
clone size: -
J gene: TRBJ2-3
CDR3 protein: CASSPTGADTQYF
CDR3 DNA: TGTGCCAGCAGTCCGACAGGGGCAGATACGCAGTATTTT

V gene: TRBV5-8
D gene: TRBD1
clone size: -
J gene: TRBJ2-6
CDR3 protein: CASSPGQGPRHVLTF
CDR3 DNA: TGTGCCAGCAGCCCCGGACAGGGACCTCGTCACGTCCTGACTTTC

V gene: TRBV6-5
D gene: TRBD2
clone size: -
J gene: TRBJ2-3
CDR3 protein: CASSYSGLGADTQYF
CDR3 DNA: TGTGCCAGCAGTTACTCGGGACTAGGCGCAGATACGCAGTATTTT

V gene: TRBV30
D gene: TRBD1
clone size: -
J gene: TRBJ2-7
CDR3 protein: CAFMPGTGYNEQYF
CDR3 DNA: TGTGCCTTCATGCCCGGGACAGGGTACAACGAGCAGTACTTC

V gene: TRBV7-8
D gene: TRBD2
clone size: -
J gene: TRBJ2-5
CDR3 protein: CASMVGLAESWYF
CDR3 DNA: TGTGCCAGCATGGTGGGGCTAGCGGAGAGTTGGTACTTC

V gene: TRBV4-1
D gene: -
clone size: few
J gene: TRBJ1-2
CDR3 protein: CASSQVGQIGLTGYTF
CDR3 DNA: TGCGCCAGCAGCCAAGTCGGACAGATAGGTTTGACCGGCTACACCTTC

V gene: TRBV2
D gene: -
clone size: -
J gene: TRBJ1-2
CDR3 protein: CASTGYNGYGYTF
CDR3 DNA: TGTGCCAGCACGGGATACAATGGATATGGCTACACCTTC

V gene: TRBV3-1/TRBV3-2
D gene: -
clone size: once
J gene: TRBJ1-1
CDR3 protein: CASSQVYRENTEAFF
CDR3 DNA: TGTGCCAGCAGCCAAGTTTACCGAGAGAACACTGAAGCTTTCTTT

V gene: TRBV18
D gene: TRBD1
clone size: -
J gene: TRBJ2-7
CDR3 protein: CASSQGQGHYYEQYF
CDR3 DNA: TGTGCCAGCTCGCAGGGACAGGGGCACTACTACGAGCAGTACTTC

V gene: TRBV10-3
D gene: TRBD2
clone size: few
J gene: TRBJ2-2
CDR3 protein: CAAAGAGGPNTGELFF
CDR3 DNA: TGTGCCGCCGCAGGCGCGGGAGGTCCGAACACCGGGGAGCTGTTTTTT

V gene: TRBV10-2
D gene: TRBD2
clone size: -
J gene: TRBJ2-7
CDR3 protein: CASTGLAGLYEQYF
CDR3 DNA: TGCGCCAGCACCGGACTAGCGGGGCTCTACGAGCAGTACTTC

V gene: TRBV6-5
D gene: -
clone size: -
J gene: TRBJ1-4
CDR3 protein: CASSYSRGRGGQLFF
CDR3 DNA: TGTGCCAGCAGTTACTCTCGGGGCAGGGGTGGGCAACTGTTTTTT

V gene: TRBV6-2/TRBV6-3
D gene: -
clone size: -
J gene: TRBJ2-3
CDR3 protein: CASSYSTFVGPDTQYF
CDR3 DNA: TGTGCCAGCAGTTACTCAACCTTTGTGGGCCCAGATACGCAGTATTTT

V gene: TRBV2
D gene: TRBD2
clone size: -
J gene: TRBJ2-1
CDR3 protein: CASRGLANGEQFF
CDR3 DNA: TGTGCCAGCAGGGGACTAGCAAACGGTGAGCAGTTCTTC

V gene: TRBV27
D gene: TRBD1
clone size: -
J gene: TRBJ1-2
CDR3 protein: CASSSTPRTGGNYGYTF
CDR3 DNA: TGTGCCAGCAGTTCAACCCCGAGGACAGGGGGCAACTATGGCTACACCTTC

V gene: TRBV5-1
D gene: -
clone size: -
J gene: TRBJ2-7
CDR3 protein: CASSLAPGYEQYF
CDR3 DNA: TGCGCCAGCAGCTTGGCCCCGGGCTACGAGCAGTACTTC

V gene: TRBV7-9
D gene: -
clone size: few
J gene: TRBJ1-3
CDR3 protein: CASSWAGVVSGNTIYF
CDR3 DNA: TGTGCCAGCAGCTGGGCAGGGGTGGTCTCTGGAAACACCATATATTTT

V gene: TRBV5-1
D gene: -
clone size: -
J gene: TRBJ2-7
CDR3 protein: CASSLVTGPPTDEQYF
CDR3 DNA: TGCGCCAGCAGCTTGGTGACAGGTCCCCCTACGGACGAGCAGTACTTC

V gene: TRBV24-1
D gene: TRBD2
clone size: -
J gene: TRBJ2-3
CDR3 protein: CATSVGAGNTDTQYF
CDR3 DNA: TGTGCCACCAGTGTAGGAGCGGGGAACACAGATACGCAGTATTTT

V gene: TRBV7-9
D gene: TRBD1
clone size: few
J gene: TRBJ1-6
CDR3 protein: CASSQYRGQRSPLHF
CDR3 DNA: TGTGCCAGCAGCCAATACAGGGGGCAGCGTTCACCCCTCCACTTT

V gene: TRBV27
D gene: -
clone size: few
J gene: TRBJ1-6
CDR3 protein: CASNRYGLNSPLHF
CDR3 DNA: TGTGCCAGCAACAGATATGGTTTAAATTCACCCCTCCACTTT

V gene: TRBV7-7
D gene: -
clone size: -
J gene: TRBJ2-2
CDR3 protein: CASSLFQGIGELFF
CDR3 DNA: TGTGCTAGCAGCTTATTTCAGGGAATCGGGGAGCTGTTTTTT

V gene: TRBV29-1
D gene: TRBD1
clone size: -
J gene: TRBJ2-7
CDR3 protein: CSVRTGGSYEQYF
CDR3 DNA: TGCAGCGTTAGGACAGGCGGGTCCTACGAGCAGTACTTC

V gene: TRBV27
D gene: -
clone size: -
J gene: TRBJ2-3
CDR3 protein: CASSSVAFPAQTSTDTQYF
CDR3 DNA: TGTGCCAGCAGTTCGGTAGCCTTTCCCGCCCAAACTAGCACAGATACGCAGTATTTT

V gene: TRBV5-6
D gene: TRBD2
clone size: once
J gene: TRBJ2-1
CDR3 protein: CASTILYREGNEQFF
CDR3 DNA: TGTGCCAGCACCATATTGTACCGGGAGGGCAATGAGCAGTTCTTC

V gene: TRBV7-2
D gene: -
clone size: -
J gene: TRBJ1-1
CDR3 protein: CASSLGGTRMNTEAFF
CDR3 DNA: TGTGCCAGCAGCTTAGGTGGGACAAGGATGAACACTGAAGCTTTCTTT

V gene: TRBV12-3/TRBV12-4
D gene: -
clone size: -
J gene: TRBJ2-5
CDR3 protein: CASSLRLDETQYF
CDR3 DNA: TGTGCCAGCAGTTTGCGACTCGACGAGACCCAGTACTTC

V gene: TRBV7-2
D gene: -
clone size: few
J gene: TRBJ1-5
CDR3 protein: CASSLAGGNQPQHF
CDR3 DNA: TGTGCCAGCAGCTTAGCCGGAGGCAATCAGCCCCAGCATTTT

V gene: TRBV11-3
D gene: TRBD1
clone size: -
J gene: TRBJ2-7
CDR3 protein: CASSRDRTYEQYF
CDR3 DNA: TGTGCCAGCAGCCGGGACAGGACCTACGAGCAGTACTTC

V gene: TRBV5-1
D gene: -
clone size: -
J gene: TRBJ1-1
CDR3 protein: CASSLAVQGSNTEAFF
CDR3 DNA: TGCGCCAGCAGCTTGGCCGTGCAGGGTTCGAACACTGAAGCTTTCTTT

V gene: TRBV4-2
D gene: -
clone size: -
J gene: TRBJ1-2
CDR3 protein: CATEQELGYGYTF
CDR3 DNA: TGTGCCACCGAACAGGAATTGGGATATGGCTACACCTTC

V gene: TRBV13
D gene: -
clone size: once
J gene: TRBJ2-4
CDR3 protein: CASSLASGRVENIQYF
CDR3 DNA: TGTGCCAGCAGCTTAGCATCCGGCAGGGTGGAAAACATTCAGTACTTC

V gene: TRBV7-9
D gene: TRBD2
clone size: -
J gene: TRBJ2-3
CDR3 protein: CASSLALAGAGGPEDTQYF
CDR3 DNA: TGTGCCAGCAGCTTAGCCCTCGCCGGGGCGGGGGGGCCGGAAGATACGCAGTATTTT

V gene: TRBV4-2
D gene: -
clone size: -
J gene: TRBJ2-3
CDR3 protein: CATNPLGDGGTQYF
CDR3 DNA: TGTGCCACTAATCCGCTGGGGGACGGGGGTACGCAGTATTTT

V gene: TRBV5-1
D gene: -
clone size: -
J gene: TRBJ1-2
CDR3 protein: CASSLAWQAVPTGYTF
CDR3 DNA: TGCGCCAGCAGCTTGGCCTGGCAGGCCGTTCCGACAGGCTACACCTTC

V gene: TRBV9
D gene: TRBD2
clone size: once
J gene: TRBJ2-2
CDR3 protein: CASSVVLAGATGELFF
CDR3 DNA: TGTGCCAGCAGCGTAGTATTAGCGGGAGCTACCGGGGAGCTGTTTTTT

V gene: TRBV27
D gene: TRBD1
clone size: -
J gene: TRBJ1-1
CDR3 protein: CASSFRTGFTEAFF
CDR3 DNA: TGTGCCAGCAGTTTTAGGACAGGGTTCACTGAAGCTTTCTTT

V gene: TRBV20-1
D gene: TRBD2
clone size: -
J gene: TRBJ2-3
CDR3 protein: CSANDRLAGGTDTQYF
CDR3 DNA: TGCAGTGCTAATGATCGACTAGCGGGAGGTACAGATACGCAGTATTTT

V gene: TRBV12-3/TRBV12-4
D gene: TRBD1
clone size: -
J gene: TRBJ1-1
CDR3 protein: CASRTGGNTEAFF
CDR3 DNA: TGTGCCAGCAGGACAGGGGGAAACACTGAAGCTTTCTTT

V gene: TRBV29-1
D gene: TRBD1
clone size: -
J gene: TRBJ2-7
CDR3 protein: CSARGQGFNEQYF
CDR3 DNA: TGCAGCGCGAGGGGACAGGGGTTTAATGAGCAGTACTTC

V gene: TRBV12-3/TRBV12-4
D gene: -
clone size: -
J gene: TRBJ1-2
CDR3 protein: CASSFSGYGYTF
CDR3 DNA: TGTGCCAGCAGTTTCTCAGGCTATGGCTACACCTTC

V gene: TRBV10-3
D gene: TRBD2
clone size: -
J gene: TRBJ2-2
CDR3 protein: CAISDPGGRSTGELFF
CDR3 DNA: TGTGCCATCAGTGACCCGGGCGGGAGAAGCACCGGGGAGCTGTTTTTT

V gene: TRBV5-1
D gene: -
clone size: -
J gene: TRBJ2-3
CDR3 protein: CASSFQGYTDTQYF
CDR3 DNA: TGCGCCAGCAGCTTTCAGGGTTACACAGATACGCAGTATTTT